The clone carrying this T cell receptor (beta chain) appeared a few times. The antigen remains unidentified. CDR3 length: 17 residues. Trimming took 3 bases from V and 6 from J; bases not matched to a gene: 14. Germline V gene sequence: CDR1 KGHSH, CDR2 LQKENI. This entry comes from a study of beta chain features in type 1 diabetes. A single heparinised blood sample, averaging about 120 mL, was obtained per donor. What was sequenced were expressed TCRB transcripts, since all of the isolated RNA had been reverse transcribed. Method: immunoSEQ multiplex PCR; TCRdb's copy keeps in-frame clones and lacks some. This sample has approximately 730,000 clones; roughly 13% occur once, and the top ten carry 0.02% to 0.025%. Regarding the study as a whole: The cDNA sequencing approach could over-represent high-TCR-expressing cells. When VDJ junctions were examined, type 1 diabetes patients showed fewer insertions and more deletions. Moderately but significantly shorter TCRB CDR3s were found in Type 1 diabetes patients in all four CD4+ subsets.

The sample comprised naive CD4+ T cells from blood. The chain links TRBV18 to TRBJ2-3; 8 bases map to TRBD2. This receptor was taken from a man between 18 and 35 years old with type 1 diabetes. The CDR3 region has the DNA TGTGCCAGCTCACCGGCCATAGCGGGACGATTCGGGGATACGCAGTATTTT. Translating gives CASSPAIAGRFGDTQYF.